This T cell receptor beta chain was recorded in a study of blood T cell repertoires in COVID-19. The overall study: Acute-phase and convalescent COVID-19 samples originated in the United States, Italy and Spain. The analysed material was cDNA or gDNA that came from T cells, B-cell-depleted T cells, or PBMCs.

Per the original methods: Amplification of reference gene primers was used by the study to estimate nucleated cell counts. TCRdb's table, derived via immunoSEQ multiplex PCR, lists solely in-frame clones and lacks some. That table supplies the V and J calls and clone size; D and trimming were determined from the DNA. The table shows 70,000 or so clones, with 87% occurring only once. Germline-derived CDR1 and CDR2 are KGHSH and LQKENI. The V end was cut by 5 bases, the J end by 0 bases, with 10 bases between. The CDR3 runs to 14 residues. The clonotype comes from a woman between 50 and 59 years old with acute or convalescent COVID-19. Sequenced: peripheral blood. The chain couples TRBV18 to TRBJ1-1, with D possibly matching TRBD1 (5 bases). CDR3 coding DNA: TGTGCCAGCTCAGCAACGACAGTGAACACTGAAGCTTTCTTT. The encoded protein is CASSATTVNTEAFF. The full variable domain, completed using reference TRBV18 and TRBJ1-1, is NAGVMQNPRHLVRRRGQEARLRCSPMKGHSHVYWYRQLPEEGLKFMVYLQKENIIDESGMPKERFSAEFPKEGPSILRIQQVVRGDSAAYFCASSATTVNTEAFFGQGTRLTVV.